The entry below describes one T cell receptor (beta chain). This sample was included in a study of blood T cell repertoires in COVID-19. CDR3 length: 14 amino acids. The V end lost 2 bases, the J end lost 2 bases, and 9 bases lay between the germline ends. Germline V gene sequence: CDR1 MGHRA, CDR2 YSYEKL. Only in-frame clones appear in the TCRdb table, and some are missing; sequencing was by immunoSEQ multiplex PCR. The sample records some 80,000 clones, 65% to 90% being singletons. This chain links TRBV4-1 with TRBJ1-1; D might be TRBD1 (5 bases). Sequenced: peripheral blood. The TCR sequence derives from a woman between 50 and 59 years old with acute or convalescent COVID-19. CDR3 residues: CASSQPDRNTEAFF. For the CDR3, the DNA is TGCGCCAGCAGCCAACCAGACAGAAACACTGAAGCTTTCTTT.